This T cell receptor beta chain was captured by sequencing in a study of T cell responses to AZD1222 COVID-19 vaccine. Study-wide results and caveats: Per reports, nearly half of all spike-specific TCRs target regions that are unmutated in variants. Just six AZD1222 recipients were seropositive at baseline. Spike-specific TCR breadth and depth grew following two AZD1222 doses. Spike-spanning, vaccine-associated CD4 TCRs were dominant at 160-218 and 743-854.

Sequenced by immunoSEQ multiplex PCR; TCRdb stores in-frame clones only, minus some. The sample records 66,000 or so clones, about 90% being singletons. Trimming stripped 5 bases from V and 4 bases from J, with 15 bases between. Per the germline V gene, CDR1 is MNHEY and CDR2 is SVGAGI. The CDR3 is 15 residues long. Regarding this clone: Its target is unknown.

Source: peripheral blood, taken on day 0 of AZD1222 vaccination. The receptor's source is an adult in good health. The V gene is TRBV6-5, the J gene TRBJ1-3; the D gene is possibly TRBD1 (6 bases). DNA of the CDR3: TGTGCCAGCAGTACCAGGGGCCCTGGAGGAAACACCATATATTTT. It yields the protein CASSTRGPGGNTIYF.